One sample yielded the 5 T cell receptor beta chains listed below, sequenced in a study of Tregs in tolerant kidney transplant recipients. Profiling relied on immunoSEQ multiplex PCR, and the TCRdb table lists in-frame clones only, not all of them. The sample lists some 64,000 clones; more than 95% were seen once. The sample in question was Tregs from blood, obtained before the transplant. The receptors were sampled from a human donor who received a combined kidney and bone marrow transplant.

The chain has TRBV4-3 and TRBJ1-5; TRBD1 is a possible D gene (6 bases). The CDR3 is made up of 14 amino acids. Germline loops: CDR1 LGHNA, CDR2 YSLEER. The V end was cut by 8 bases, the J end by 0 bases, with 11 bases between. CDR3 amino acids: CASGTSTSNQPQHF. In DNA, the CDR3 is TGCGCCAGCGGGACAAGTACTAGCAATCAGCCCCAGCATTTT.

The chain combines TRBV7-2 with TRBJ2-7; 10 bases are a match to TRBD2. Per the germline V gene, CDR1 is SGHTA and CDR2 is FQGNSA. This CDR3 region has 13 residues. The J segment lost 3 bases and the V segment lost 4 bases, leaving 0 bases of the junction unmatched. CDR3 DNA sequence: TGTGCCAGCAGCTCTAGCGGGAGCTACGAGCAGTACTTC. This sequence encodes CASSSSGSYEQYF.

The chain carries TRBV27 and TRBJ2-3, with TRBD1 matching 7 bases. V shed 3 bases and J 3 bases; nucleotides not matched to a gene: 12. The CDR3 is 17 residues long. Germline V CDR1 and CDR2: MNHEY, SMNVEV (reference sequence). Here the CDR3 reads CASSFRPTGLLTDTQYF. DNA of the CDR3: TGTGCCAGCAGTTTCAGGCCGACAGGGTTACTAACAGATACGCAGTATTTT.

V usage is TRBV20-1 and J usage is TRBJ2-7; maybe TRBD2 (6 bases). Germline lookup yields CDR1 DFQATT and CDR2 SNEGSKA (reference sequence). The CDR3 covers 10 residues. Trimming cost V 3 bases and J 11 bases, with 11 bases left between them. In DNA form, the CDR3 reads TGCAGTGCTAGCTTGACTAGGGAGTACTTC. This encodes CSASLTREYF.

The chain carries TRBV5-1 and TRBJ2-3; TRBD1 might be the D (6 bases). The CDR3 contains 15 residues. Trimming took off 4 bases at V and 2 bases at J, with 14 bases between the two ends. Per the germline V gene, CDR1 is SGHRS and CDR2 is YFSETQ. The CDR3 nucleotides are TGCGCCAGCAGCCCTGGGACACCTCACACAGATACGCAGTATTTT. It yields the protein CASSPGTPHTDTQYF.